This TCR beta chain was sequenced for a study of blood T cell repertoires in COVID-19. Only in-frame clones appear in the TCRdb table, and some are missing; sequencing was by immunoSEQ multiplex PCR. Of a few hundred thousand clones listed, about 88% are singletons. In germline, CDR1 is SGHRS, CDR2 YFSETQ. Trimming took 5 bases from V and 4 from J; bases not matched to a gene: 4. The CDR3 totals 13 residues. This chain uses TRBV5-1 with TRBJ2-3, with 7 bases aligning to TRBD1. This clonotype originated in a man aged 70-80 years with acute or convalescent COVID-19. Sequences were obtained from peripheral blood. CDR3 nucleotide sequence: TGCGCCAGCAGGTCAGGGGGATCAGATACGCAGTATTTT. Amino acid sequence: CASRSGGSDTQYF. Together with reference TRBV5-1 and TRBJ2-3, the CDR3 gives the full variable domain: KAGVTQTPRYLIKTRGQQVTLSCSPISGHRSVSWYQQTPGQGLQFLFEYFSETQRNKGNFPGRFSGRQFSNSRSEMNVSTLELGDSALYLCASRSGGSDTQYFGPGTRLTVL.